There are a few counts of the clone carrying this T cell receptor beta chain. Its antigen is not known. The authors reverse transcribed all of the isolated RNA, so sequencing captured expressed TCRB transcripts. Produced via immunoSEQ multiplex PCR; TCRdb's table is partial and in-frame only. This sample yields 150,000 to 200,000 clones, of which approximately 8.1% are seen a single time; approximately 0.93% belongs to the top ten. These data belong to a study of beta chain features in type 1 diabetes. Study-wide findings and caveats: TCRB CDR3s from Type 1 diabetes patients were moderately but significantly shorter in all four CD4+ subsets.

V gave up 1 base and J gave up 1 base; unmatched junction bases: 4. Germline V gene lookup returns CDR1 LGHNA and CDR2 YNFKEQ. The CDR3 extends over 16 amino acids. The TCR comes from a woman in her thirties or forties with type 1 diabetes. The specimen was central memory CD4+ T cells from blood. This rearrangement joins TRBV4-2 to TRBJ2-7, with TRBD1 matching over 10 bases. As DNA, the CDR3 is TGTGCCAGCAGCCAAGTGGACAGGGGGTTGTCCTACGAGCAGTACTTC. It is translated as CASSQVDRGLSYEQYF.